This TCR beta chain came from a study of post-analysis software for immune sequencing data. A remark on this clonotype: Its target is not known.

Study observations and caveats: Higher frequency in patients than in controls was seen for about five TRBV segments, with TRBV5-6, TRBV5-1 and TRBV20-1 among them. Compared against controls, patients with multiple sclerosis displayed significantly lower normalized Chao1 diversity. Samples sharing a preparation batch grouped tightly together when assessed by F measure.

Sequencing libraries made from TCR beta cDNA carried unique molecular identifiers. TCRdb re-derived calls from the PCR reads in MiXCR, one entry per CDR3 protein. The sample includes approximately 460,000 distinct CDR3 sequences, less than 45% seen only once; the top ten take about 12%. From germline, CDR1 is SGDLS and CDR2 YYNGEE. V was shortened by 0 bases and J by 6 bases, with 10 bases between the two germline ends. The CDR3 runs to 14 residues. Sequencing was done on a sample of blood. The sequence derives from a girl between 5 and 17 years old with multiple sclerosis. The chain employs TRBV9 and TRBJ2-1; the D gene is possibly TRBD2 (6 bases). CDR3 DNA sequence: TGTGCCAGCAGCGTAGCTGGGCGGGGCAATGAGCAGTTCTTC. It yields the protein CASSVAGRGNEQFF.